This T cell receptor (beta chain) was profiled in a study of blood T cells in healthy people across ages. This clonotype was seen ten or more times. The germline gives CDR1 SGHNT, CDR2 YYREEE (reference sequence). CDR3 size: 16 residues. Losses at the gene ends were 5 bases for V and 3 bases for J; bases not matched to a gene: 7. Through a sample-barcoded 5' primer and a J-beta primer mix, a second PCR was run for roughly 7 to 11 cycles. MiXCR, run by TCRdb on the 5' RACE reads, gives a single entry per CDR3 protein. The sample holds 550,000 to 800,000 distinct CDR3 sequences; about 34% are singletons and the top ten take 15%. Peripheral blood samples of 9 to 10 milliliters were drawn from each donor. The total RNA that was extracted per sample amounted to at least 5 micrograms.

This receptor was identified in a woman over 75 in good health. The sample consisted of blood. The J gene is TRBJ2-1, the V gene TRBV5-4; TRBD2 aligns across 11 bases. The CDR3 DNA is TGTGCCAGCAGGGGGGGGGGACTAGCGGTCTACAATGAGCAGTTCTTC. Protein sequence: CASRGGGLAVYNEQFF.